The rows below give T cell receptor beta chains drawn from one sample of a study of T cells in Graves' hyperthyroidism and ophthalmopathy. TCRdb re-called the multiplex PCR reads through MiXCR, storing one row per CDR3 protein. The sample has about 200,000 distinct CDR3 sequences; around 18% are singletons. The sequenced sample was blood. Receptors were obtained from a man in his forties or fifties with Graves' hyperthyroidism. The CDR3 runs from the conserved cysteine through the conserved F or W. The order of the fields is V gene, D gene, CDR3 length, J gene, clone size, CDR3 protein, CDR3 DNA. D genes are given only for firm matches. Only some rows state a clone size, as once, few, many or a class for expanded clones.

V gene: TRBV20-1
D gene: NA
CDR3 length: 9
J gene: TRBJ2-1
clone size: many
CDR3 protein: CSARYEQFF
CDR3 DNA: TGCAGTGCTAGATATGAGCAGTTCTTC

V gene: TRBV29-1
D gene: NA
CDR3 length: 13
J gene: TRBJ1-1
clone size: many
CDR3 protein: CSVEVGGGTEAFF
CDR3 DNA: TGCAGCGTTGAAGTCGGAGGGGGGACTGAAGCTTTCTTT

V gene: TRBV28
D gene: TRBD2
CDR3 length: 14
J gene: TRBJ2-7
clone size: NA
CDR3 protein: CASSKQRETHEQYF
CDR3 DNA: TGTGCCAGCAGTAAACAGCGGGAGACCCACGAGCAGTACTTC

V gene: TRBV9
D gene: TRBD1
CDR3 length: 17
J gene: TRBJ2-2
clone size: many
CDR3 protein: CASSVGQGALNTGELFF
CDR3 DNA: TGTGCCAGCAGCGTAGGACAGGGGGCTCTTAACACCGGGGAGCTGTTTTTT

V gene: TRBV10-3
D gene: TRBD1
CDR3 length: 16
J gene: TRBJ2-3
clone size: many
CDR3 protein: CAISQDRGRDTDTQYF
CDR3 DNA: TGTGCCATCAGCCAAGACAGGGGGCGAGACACAGATACGCAGTATTTT

V gene: TRBV5-5
D gene: NA
CDR3 length: 18
J gene: TRBJ1-5
clone size: NA
CDR3 protein: CASSSRGGLGNSNQPQHF
CDR3 DNA: TGTGCCAGCAGCTCGAGAGGGGGGTTGGGGAATAGCAATCAGCCCCAGCATTTT

V gene: TRBV7-9
D gene: NA
CDR3 length: 15
J gene: TRBJ2-2
clone size: few
CDR3 protein: CASSEYTANTGELFF
CDR3 DNA: TGTGCCAGCAGCGAGTACACCGCGAACACCGGGGAGCTGTTTTTT

V gene: TRBV5-1
D gene: TRBD1
CDR3 length: 15
J gene: TRBJ2-7
clone size: NA
CDR3 protein: CASSATGTGDMEQYF
CDR3 DNA: TGCGCCAGCAGCGCGACCGGGACAGGTGATATGGAGCAGTACTTC

V gene: TRBV6-1
D gene: TRBD1
CDR3 length: 14
J gene: TRBJ1-2
clone size: many
CDR3 protein: CASSRDRVGYGYTF
CDR3 DNA: TGTGCCAGCAGTAGGGACAGGGTTGGCTATGGCTACACCTTC

V gene: TRBV28
D gene: NA
CDR3 length: 15
J gene: TRBJ1-6
clone size: many
CDR3 protein: CASSLGAQVGSPLHF
CDR3 DNA: TGTGCCAGCAGTTTGGGGGCGCAAGTTGGTTCACCCCTCCACTTT

V gene: TRBV5-4
D gene: TRBD1
CDR3 length: 17
J gene: TRBJ2-2
clone size: NA
CDR3 protein: CASSPPAGGMNTGELFF
CDR3 DNA: TGTGCCAGCAGCCCCCCGGCAGGGGGAATGAACACCGGGGAGCTGTTTTTT

V gene: TRBV7-9
D gene: NA
CDR3 length: 16
J gene: TRBJ2-2
clone size: many
CDR3 protein: CASSLHPQGNTGELFF
CDR3 DNA: TGTGCCAGCAGCTTACATCCACAGGGGAACACCGGGGAGCTGTTTTTT

V gene: TRBV29-1
D gene: NA
CDR3 length: 14
J gene: TRBJ2-4
clone size: few
CDR3 protein: CSVWDQSAKNIQYF
CDR3 DNA: TGCAGCGTTTGGGACCAATCAGCCAAAAACATTCAGTACTTC

V gene: TRBV20-1
D gene: NA
CDR3 length: 11
J gene: TRBJ1-2
clone size: many
CDR3 protein: CSADRVDGYTF
CDR3 DNA: TGCAGTGCAGATCGAGTTGATGGCTACACCTTC

V gene: TRBV28
D gene: TRBD1
CDR3 length: 16
J gene: TRBJ2-5
clone size: NA
CDR3 protein: CASSLSRGPSLETQYF
CDR3 DNA: TGTGCCAGCAGTTTATCCAGGGGGCCGTCTTTGGAGACCCAGTACTTC

V gene: TRBV19
D gene: NA
CDR3 length: 14
J gene: TRBJ2-7
clone size: few
CDR3 protein: CASSVEGTVGEQYF
CDR3 DNA: TGTGCCAGTAGTGTGGAGGGAACTGTGGGCGAGCAGTACTTC

V gene: TRBV27
D gene: NA
CDR3 length: 13
J gene: TRBJ1-1
clone size: many
CDR3 protein: CASSLSADTEAFF
CDR3 DNA: TGTGCCAGCAGCTTGTCAGCGGACACTGAAGCTTTCTTT

V gene: TRBV12-3/TRBV12-4
D gene: TRBD1
CDR3 length: 16
J gene: TRBJ2-7
clone size: many
CDR3 protein: CASSSRDRARSYEQYF
CDR3 DNA: TGTGCCAGCAGTTCGCGGGACAGGGCGCGCTCCTACGAGCAGTACTTC

V gene: TRBV5-1
D gene: TRBD1
CDR3 length: 14
J gene: TRBJ1-3
clone size: few
CDR3 protein: CASSGGTAGNTIYF
CDR3 DNA: TGCGCCAGCAGCGGCGGGACAGCCGGTAACACCATATATTTT

V gene: TRBV20-1
D gene: NA
CDR3 length: 13
J gene: TRBJ2-1
clone size: NA
CDR3 protein: CSGKRSSYNEQFF
CDR3 DNA: TGCAGTGGTAAGCGGAGCTCCTACAATGAGCAGTTCTTC

V gene: TRBV27
D gene: NA
CDR3 length: 15
J gene: TRBJ1-1
clone size: few
CDR3 protein: CASSLKRGMNTEAFF
CDR3 DNA: TGTGCCAGCAGTTTAAAAAGGGGCATGAACACTGAAGCTTTCTTT

V gene: TRBV5-1
D gene: NA
CDR3 length: 13
J gene: TRBJ2-5
clone size: many
CDR3 protein: CASSRTGSETQYF
CDR3 DNA: TGCGCCAGCAGCCGTACTGGTTCTGAGACCCAGTACTTC

V gene: TRBV30
D gene: NA
CDR3 length: 13
J gene: TRBJ2-2
clone size: many
CDR3 protein: CAWSVSLAGELFF
CDR3 DNA: TGTGCCTGGAGTGTAAGCCTTGCCGGGGAGCTGTTTTTT

V gene: TRBV4-3
D gene: NA
CDR3 length: 14
J gene: TRBJ1-2
clone size: NA
CDR3 protein: CASSQDGGSYGYTF
CDR3 DNA: TGCGCCAGCAGCCAAGACGGGGGTTCCTATGGCTACACCTTC

V gene: TRBV7-2
D gene: NA
CDR3 length: 14
J gene: TRBJ2-3
clone size: many
CDR3 protein: CASTQLPPPDTQYF
CDR3 DNA: TGTGCCAGCACCCAGTTACCCCCGCCAGATACGCAGTATTTT

V gene: TRBV7-2
D gene: TRBD2
CDR3 length: 16
J gene: TRBJ2-3
clone size: NA
CDR3 protein: CASSLAVAGGGDTQYF
CDR3 DNA: TGTGCCAGCAGCTTAGCTGTAGCGGGAGGAGGTGATACGCAGTATTTT

V gene: TRBV9
D gene: NA
CDR3 length: 14
J gene: TRBJ2-6
clone size: few
CDR3 protein: CASSPTGGANVLTF
CDR3 DNA: TGTGCCAGCAGCCCGACTGGAGGGGCCAACGTCCTGACTTTC

V gene: TRBV9
D gene: NA
CDR3 length: 11
J gene: TRBJ1-6
clone size: few
CDR3 protein: CASSGDSPLHF
CDR3 DNA: TGTGCCAGCAGCGGTGATTCACCCCTCCACTTT

V gene: TRBV7-2
D gene: NA
CDR3 length: 13
J gene: TRBJ2-3
clone size: many
CDR3 protein: CASSPLWADTQYF
CDR3 DNA: TGTGCCAGCAGCCCCCTGTGGGCAGATACGCAGTATTTT

V gene: TRBV7-2
D gene: NA
CDR3 length: 13
J gene: TRBJ2-7
clone size: NA
CDR3 protein: CASSARLGYEQYF
CDR3 DNA: TGTGCCAGCAGCGCCCGACTAGGGTACGAGCAGTACTTC

V gene: TRBV7-2
D gene: NA
CDR3 length: 15
J gene: TRBJ1-5
clone size: few
CDR3 protein: CASSFRASWDQPQHF
CDR3 DNA: TGTGCCAGCAGCTTCCGGGCCTCATGGGATCAGCCCCAGCATTTT

V gene: TRBV18
D gene: NA
CDR3 length: 13
J gene: TRBJ1-4
clone size: many
CDR3 protein: CASSPAGNEKLFF
CDR3 DNA: TGTGCCAGCTCACCGGCAGGGAATGAAAAACTGTTTTTT

V gene: TRBV28
D gene: NA
CDR3 length: 13
J gene: TRBJ1-4
clone size: many
CDR3 protein: CASSFQGLEKLFF
CDR3 DNA: TGTGCCAGCAGTTTTCAGGGATTGGAAAAACTGTTTTTT

V gene: TRBV20-1
D gene: NA
CDR3 length: 13
J gene: TRBJ1-4
clone size: many
CDR3 protein: CSASRGQNEKLFF
CDR3 DNA: TGCAGTGCCAGTCGAGGGCAGAATGAAAAACTGTTTTTT

V gene: TRBV19
D gene: NA
CDR3 length: 19
J gene: TRBJ2-1
clone size: NA
CDR3 protein: CASSIRRGGGGGGHNEQFF
CDR3 DNA: TGTGCCAGTAGTATAAGGAGGGGGGGGGGGGGGGGGGGCCACAATGAGCAGTTCTTC

V gene: TRBV27
D gene: NA
CDR3 length: 16
J gene: TRBJ2-1
clone size: many
CDR3 protein: CASSLSSQGASNEQFF
CDR3 DNA: TGTGCCAGCAGTTTATCGTCCCAGGGAGCAAGCAATGAGCAGTTCTTC

V gene: TRBV2
D gene: NA
CDR3 length: 16
J gene: TRBJ2-5
clone size: many
CDR3 protein: CASSPPSWGGQETQYF
CDR3 DNA: TGTGCCAGCAGTCCACCTTCCTGGGGGGGCCAGGAGACCCAGTACTTC

V gene: TRBV7-8
D gene: TRBD2
CDR3 length: 18
J gene: TRBJ2-7
clone size: many
CDR3 protein: CASSPSTSGGVTSYEQYF
CDR3 DNA: TGTGCCAGCAGCCCCTCGACTAGCGGGGGGGTTACCTCCTACGAGCAGTACTTC

V gene: TRBV20-1
D gene: NA
CDR3 length: 14
J gene: TRBJ2-5
clone size: many
CDR3 protein: CSARGGWGVETQYF
CDR3 DNA: TGCAGTGCCAGAGGCGGGTGGGGGGTGGAGACCCAGTACTTC

V gene: TRBV7-3
D gene: NA
CDR3 length: 13
J gene: TRBJ2-5
clone size: many
CDR3 protein: CASSLDPGETQYF
CDR3 DNA: TGTGCCAGCAGCTTAGACCCAGGGGAGACCCAGTACTTC

V gene: TRBV20-1
D gene: NA
CDR3 length: 13
J gene: TRBJ1-1
clone size: many
CDR3 protein: CSASMDTNTEAFF
CDR3 DNA: TGCAGTGCTAGCATGGATACGAACACTGAAGCTTTCTTT

V gene: TRBV24-1
D gene: TRBD2
CDR3 length: 15
J gene: TRBJ2-5
clone size: many
CDR3 protein: CATTSSGGQYETQYF
CDR3 DNA: TGTGCCACCACCTCAAGCGGGGGGCAGTACGAGACCCAGTACTTC

V gene: TRBV28
D gene: NA
CDR3 length: 13
J gene: TRBJ2-7
clone size: many
CDR3 protein: CASSRGEAYEQYF
CDR3 DNA: TGTGCCAGCAGCCGCGGGGAGGCCTACGAGCAGTACTTC

V gene: TRBV11-2
D gene: NA
CDR3 length: 13
J gene: TRBJ1-1
clone size: many
CDR3 protein: CASSRLPDTEAFF
CDR3 DNA: TGTGCCAGCAGCCGCCTCCCCGACACTGAAGCTTTCTTT

V gene: TRBV7-8
D gene: NA
CDR3 length: 13
J gene: TRBJ2-7
clone size: NA
CDR3 protein: CASRPRGTYEQYF
CDR3 DNA: TGTGCCAGCCGGCCTAGGGGGACCTACGAGCAGTACTTC

V gene: TRBV7-9
D gene: TRBD1
CDR3 length: 14
J gene: TRBJ2-5
clone size: many
CDR3 protein: CASTLDRGRETQYF
CDR3 DNA: TGTGCCAGCACCTTGGATAGGGGGCGAGAGACCCAGTACTTC

V gene: TRBV7-9
D gene: TRBD2
CDR3 length: 15
J gene: TRBJ2-5
clone size: many
CDR3 protein: CASSPSGAGQETQYF
CDR3 DNA: TGTGCCAGCAGCCCTAGCGGGGCCGGCCAGGAGACCCAGTACTTC

V gene: TRBV5-5
D gene: NA
CDR3 length: 14
J gene: TRBJ2-7
clone size: NA
CDR3 protein: CASSLKRATYEQYF
CDR3 DNA: TGTGCCAGCAGCTTGAAACGGGCAACCTACGAGCAGTACTTC

V gene: TRBV7-6
D gene: NA
CDR3 length: 12
J gene: TRBJ2-7
clone size: many
CDR3 protein: CASGGPTYEQYF
CDR3 DNA: TGTGCCAGCGGGGGGCCAACCTACGAGCAGTACTTC

V gene: TRBV27
D gene: TRBD1
CDR3 length: 13
J gene: TRBJ1-1
clone size: many
CDR3 protein: CASRTGGNTEAFF
CDR3 DNA: TGTGCCAGCCGGACAGGTGGGAACACTGAAGCTTTCTTT

V gene: TRBV4-3
D gene: NA
CDR3 length: 16
J gene: TRBJ2-3
clone size: few
CDR3 protein: CASSQADRSKEDTQYF
CDR3 DNA: TGCGCCAGCAGCCAGGCTGACAGGAGCAAGGAAGATACGCAGTATTTT

V gene: TRBV2
D gene: NA
CDR3 length: 12
J gene: TRBJ1-5
clone size: many
CDR3 protein: CASSVGVQPQHF
CDR3 DNA: TGTGCCAGCAGCGTAGGGGTACAGCCCCAGCATTTT

V gene: TRBV2
D gene: NA
CDR3 length: 9
J gene: TRBJ1-2
clone size: many
CDR3 protein: CASRGGYTF
CDR3 DNA: TGTGCCAGCAGAGGTGGCTACACCTTC

V gene: TRBV6-2/TRBV6-3
D gene: TRBD2
CDR3 length: 14
J gene: TRBJ2-7
clone size: many
CDR3 protein: CASSPGTSVYEQYF
CDR3 DNA: TGTGCCAGCAGTCCCGGGACTAGCGTTTACGAGCAGTACTTC

V gene: TRBV12-5
D gene: TRBD1
CDR3 length: 15
J gene: TRBJ2-1
clone size: many
CDR3 protein: CASGSGTGAYNEQFF
CDR3 DNA: TGTGCTAGTGGCTCCGGGACAGGGGCTTACAATGAGCAGTTCTTC